Here is one T cell receptor beta chain with its context. The clone's antigen remains unknown. Within one base of it there is no much larger clone, and no base qualities were kept. This sample is drawn from a study of blood T cell repertoires in COVID-19 (dated by TCRdb to the early 2020s). About the investigation overall: Collaborator samples came from the United States, Italy and Spain and covered acute and convalescent phases of COVID-19. The sample metadata nearly always contained a de-identified subject ID, COVID-19 status, age in years and sex. Samples were obtained from the ongoing ImmuneRACE study (first 160 participants) and from 1,254 subjects provided by 6 global collaborators. The prospective study material was composed of cDNA or gDNA derived from T cells, B-cell-depleted T cells, or PBMCs. A freely available public database, intended as a resource for researchers studying the immune response to SARS-CoV-2, is where the repertoires were released. Deeply sampled blood TCRbeta repertoires from subjects exposed to, actively infected with, or recovered from COVID-19 were included in the dataset. Where available, HLA class I and class II types were obtained from metadata supplied by the sample provider rather than from assay-based typing. The paper as a whole reports these results and caveats: The quantity of clinical and demographic metadata differed by source and by participant and was supplied without curation.

Deletion took 0 bases off V and 4 bases off J, with a span of 12 bases between the germline ends. The CDR3 has 15 amino acids, counting the end cysteine and phenylalanine. Just CDR3 DNA is preserved here, 45 bases in frame from base 1. CDR1 MNHEY and CDR2 SVGAGI were looked up in the germline V gene. The collaborating institutions used their own protocols to collect whole blood in K2EDTA tubes. Collaborator samples were shipped for TCRbeta analysis as frozen whole blood, isolated PBMCs, or DNA extracted from either sample type. TCRbeta CDR3 regions were amplified from genomic DNA by means of the immunoSEQ Assay, a bias-controlled multiplex PCR. The source study handled its data this way. Nucleated cell counts per sample were estimated from amplification of reference gene primers within the assay. Sequence reads were collapsed and filtered to measure the absolute abundance of every unique TCRbeta CDR3 rearrangement. For each sample, productive Simpson clonality was calculated as the square root of Simpson's diversity index over productive rearrangements. The table was pulled from immuneACCESS by TCRdb, which kept in-frame rearrangements only. Such tables lose some clones; where checked, under half of the loss comes from unresolved V genes, and the rest has no known cause. The D gene and trimming were derived from the DNA, and the V and J assignments and clone size from that table. This sample gives just under 90,000 clones in total; 90% of them show up just once. Of the sample, under 2% is held by the ten largest clones.

Recombination connected TRBV6-5 to TRBJ2-5; possibly the D gene is TRBD1, per 5 matching bases. Material for sequencing was peripheral blood. The receptor was isolated from a man in his fifties or sixties with acute or convalescent COVID-19. The CDR3 protein: CASSYSGQQIETQYF. The nucleotides read TGTGCCAGCAGTTACTCGGGGCAACAGATAGAGACCCAGTACTTC.